Following are 2 T cell receptor beta chains from one sample sequenced in a study of CD8 T cells in ankylosing spondylitis. MiXCR was run by TCRdb on the 5' RACE reads, yielding one entry per CDR3 protein. The sample includes 230,000 or so distinct CDR3 sequences, about 20% of them seen just once. Sample: blood, either unsorted or a sorted T cell fraction (not recorded which). These receptors all come from a male donor with ankylosing spondylitis or in good health (not recorded which).

This chain links TRBV10-3 with TRBJ2-7, with 9 bases identical to TRBD1. CDR1 and CDR2 (germline): ENHRY, SYGVKD. V shed 10 bases and J 3 bases; nucleotides not matched to a gene: 10. This CDR3 spans 14 amino acids. CDR3 DNA sequence: TGTGCCACCACCACGACAGGGGGGAACTACGAGCAGTACTTC. It translates to CATTTTGGNYEQYF.

The V call is TRBV4-3, the J call TRBJ2-7; weak D call: TRBD1 (6 bases). This CDR3 region has 15 residues. The V end was cut by 0 bases, the J end by 1 base, with 10 bases between. Germline lookup yields CDR1 LGHNA and CDR2 YSLEER. The CDR3, as DNA: TGCGCCAGCAGCCAAGATCATCAGGGGTCCTACGAGCAGTACTTC. This codes for CASSQDHQGSYEQYF.